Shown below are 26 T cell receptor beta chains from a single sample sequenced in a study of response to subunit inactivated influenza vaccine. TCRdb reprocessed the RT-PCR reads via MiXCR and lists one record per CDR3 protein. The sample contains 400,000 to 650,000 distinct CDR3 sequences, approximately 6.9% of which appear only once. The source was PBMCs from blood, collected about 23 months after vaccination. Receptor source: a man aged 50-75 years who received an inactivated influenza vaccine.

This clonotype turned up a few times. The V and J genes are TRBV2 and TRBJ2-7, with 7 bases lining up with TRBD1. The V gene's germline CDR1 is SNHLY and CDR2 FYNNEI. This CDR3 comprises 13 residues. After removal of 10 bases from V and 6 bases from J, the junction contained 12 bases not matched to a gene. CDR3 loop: CATSRGNNGEQYF. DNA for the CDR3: TGTGCCACCAGCAGGGGGAATAATGGCGAGCAGTACTTC.

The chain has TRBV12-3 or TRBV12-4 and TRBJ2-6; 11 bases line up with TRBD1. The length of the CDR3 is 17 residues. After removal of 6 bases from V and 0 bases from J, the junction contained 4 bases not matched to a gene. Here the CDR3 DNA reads TGTGCCAGCAGCGGACAGGGGGCCGACTCTGGGGCCAACGTCCTGACTTTC. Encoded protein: CASSGQGADSGANVLTF.

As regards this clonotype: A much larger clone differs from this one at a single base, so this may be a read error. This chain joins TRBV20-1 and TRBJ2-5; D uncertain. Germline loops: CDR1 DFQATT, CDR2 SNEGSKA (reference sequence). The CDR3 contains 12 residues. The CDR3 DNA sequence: TGCAGTGATAGAGTTGGATGGGAGACCCAGTACTTC. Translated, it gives CSDRVGWETQYF.

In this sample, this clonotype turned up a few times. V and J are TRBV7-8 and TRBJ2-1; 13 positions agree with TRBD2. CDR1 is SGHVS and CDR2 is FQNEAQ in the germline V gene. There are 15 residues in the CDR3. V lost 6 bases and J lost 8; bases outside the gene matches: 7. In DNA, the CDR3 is TGTGCCAGCAGTTCAACTAGCGGGAGGGTCCATGAGCAGTTCTTC. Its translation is CASSSTSGRVHEQFF.

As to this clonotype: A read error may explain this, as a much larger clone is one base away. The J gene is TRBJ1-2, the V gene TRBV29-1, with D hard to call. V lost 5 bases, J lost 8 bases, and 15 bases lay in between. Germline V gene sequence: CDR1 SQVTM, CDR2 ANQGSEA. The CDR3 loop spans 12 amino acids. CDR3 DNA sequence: TGCAGCGTTACTAAGAGGGTCGGCGGCTACACCTTC. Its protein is CSVTKRVGGYTF.

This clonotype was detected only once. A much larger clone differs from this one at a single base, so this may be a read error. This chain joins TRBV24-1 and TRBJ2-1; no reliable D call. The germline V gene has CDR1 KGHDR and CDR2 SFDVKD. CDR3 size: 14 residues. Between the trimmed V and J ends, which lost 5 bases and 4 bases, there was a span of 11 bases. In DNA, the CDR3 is TGTGCCACCAGTGGGATGGCCAGGTACAATGAGCAGTTCTTC. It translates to CATSGMARYNEQFF.

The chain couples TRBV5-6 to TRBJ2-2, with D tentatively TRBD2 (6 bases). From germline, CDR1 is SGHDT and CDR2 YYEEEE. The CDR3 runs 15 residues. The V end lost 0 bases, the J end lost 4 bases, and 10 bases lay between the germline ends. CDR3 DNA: TGTGCCAGCAGCTTGGATCTGGGGGGCACCGGGGAGCTGTTTTTT. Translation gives CASSLDLGGTGELFF.

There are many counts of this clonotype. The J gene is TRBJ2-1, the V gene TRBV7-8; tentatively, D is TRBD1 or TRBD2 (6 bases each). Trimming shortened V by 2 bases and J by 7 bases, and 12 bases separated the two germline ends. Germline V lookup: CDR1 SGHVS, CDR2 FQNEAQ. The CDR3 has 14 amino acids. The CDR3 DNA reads TGTGCCAGCAGCTTAAGGGGGAGGCCAAATGAGCAGTTCTTC. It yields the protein CASSLRGRPNEQFF.

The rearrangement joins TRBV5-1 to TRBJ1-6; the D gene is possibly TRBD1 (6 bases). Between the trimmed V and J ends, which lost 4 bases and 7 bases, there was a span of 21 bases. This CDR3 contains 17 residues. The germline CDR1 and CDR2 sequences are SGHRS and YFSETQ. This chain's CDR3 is CASSPRSGQPKNSPLHF. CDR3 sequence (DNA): TGCGCCAGCAGCCCTAGGAGCGGACAGCCAAAGAATTCACCCCTCCACTTT.

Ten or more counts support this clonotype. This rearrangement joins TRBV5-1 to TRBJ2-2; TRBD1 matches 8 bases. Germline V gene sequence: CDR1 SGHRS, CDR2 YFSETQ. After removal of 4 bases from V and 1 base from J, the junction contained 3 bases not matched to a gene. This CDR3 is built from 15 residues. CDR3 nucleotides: TGCGCCAGCAGCGCACAGGGGGGGAACACCGGGGAGCTGTTTTTT. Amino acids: CASSAQGGNTGELFF. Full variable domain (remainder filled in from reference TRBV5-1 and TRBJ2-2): KAGVTQTPRYLIKTRGQQVTLSCSPISGHRSVSWYQQTPGQGLQFLFEYFSETQRNKGNFPGRFSGRQFSNSRSEMNVSTLELGDSALYLCASSAQGGNTGELFFGEGSRLTVL.

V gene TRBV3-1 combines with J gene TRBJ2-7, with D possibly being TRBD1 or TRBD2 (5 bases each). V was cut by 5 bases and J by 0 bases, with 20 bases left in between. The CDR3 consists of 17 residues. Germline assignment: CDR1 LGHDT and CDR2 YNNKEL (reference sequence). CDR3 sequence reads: CASSSTAGAAYSYEQYF. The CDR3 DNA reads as TGTGCCAGCAGCTCAACCGCCGGGGCAGCCTACTCCTACGAGCAGTACTTC.

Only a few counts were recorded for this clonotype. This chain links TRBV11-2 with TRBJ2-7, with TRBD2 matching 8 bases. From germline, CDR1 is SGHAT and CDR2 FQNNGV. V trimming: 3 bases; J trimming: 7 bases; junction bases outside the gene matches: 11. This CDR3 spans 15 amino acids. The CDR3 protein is CASSLAAGAFSEQYF. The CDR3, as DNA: TGTGCCAGCAGCTTGGCAGCGGGGGCCTTTAGTGAGCAGTACTTC.

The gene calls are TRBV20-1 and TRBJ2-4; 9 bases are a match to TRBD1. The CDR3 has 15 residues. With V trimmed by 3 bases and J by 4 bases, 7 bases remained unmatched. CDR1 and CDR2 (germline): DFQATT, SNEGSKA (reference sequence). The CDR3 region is CSARPDRGLKNIQYF. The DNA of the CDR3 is TGCAGTGCTAGGCCGGACAGGGGACTTAAAAACATTCAGTACTTC.

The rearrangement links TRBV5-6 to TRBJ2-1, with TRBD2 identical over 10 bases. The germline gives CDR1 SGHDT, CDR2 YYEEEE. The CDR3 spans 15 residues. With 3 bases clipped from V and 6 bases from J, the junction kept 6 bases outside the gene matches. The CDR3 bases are TGTGCCAGCAGCTCGCAGCGGGAGGGCCGCAATGAGCAGTTCTTC. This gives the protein CASSSQREGRNEQFF.

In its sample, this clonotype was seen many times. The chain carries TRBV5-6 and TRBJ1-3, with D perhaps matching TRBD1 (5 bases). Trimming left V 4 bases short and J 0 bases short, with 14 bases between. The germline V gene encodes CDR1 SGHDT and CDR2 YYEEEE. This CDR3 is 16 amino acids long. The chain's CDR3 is CASSGWGSFSGNTIYF. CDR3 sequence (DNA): TGTGCCAGCAGCGGCTGGGGCAGCTTCTCTGGAAACACCATATATTTT.

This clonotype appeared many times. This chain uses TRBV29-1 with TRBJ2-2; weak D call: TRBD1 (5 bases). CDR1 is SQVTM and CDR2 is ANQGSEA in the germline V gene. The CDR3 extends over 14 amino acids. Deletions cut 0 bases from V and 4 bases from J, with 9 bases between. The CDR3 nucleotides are TGCAGCGTTGAAGAAGGGGCCGGCACCGGGGAGCTGTTTTTT. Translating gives CSVEEGAGTGELFF.

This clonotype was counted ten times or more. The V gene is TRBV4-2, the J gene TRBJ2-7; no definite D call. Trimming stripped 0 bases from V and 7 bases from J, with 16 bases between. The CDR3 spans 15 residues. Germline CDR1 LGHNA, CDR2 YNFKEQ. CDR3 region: CASSQDKAGRLEQYF. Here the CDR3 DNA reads TGTGCCAGCAGCCAAGATAAGGCAGGCCGCCTGGAGCAGTACTTC.

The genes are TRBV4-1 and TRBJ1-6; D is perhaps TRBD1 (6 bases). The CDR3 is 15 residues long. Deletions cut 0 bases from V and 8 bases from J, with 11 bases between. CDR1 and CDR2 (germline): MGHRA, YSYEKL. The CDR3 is CASSQDSAGDSPLHF. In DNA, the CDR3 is TGCGCCAGCAGCCAAGATTCGGCAGGGGATTCACCCCTCCACTTT.

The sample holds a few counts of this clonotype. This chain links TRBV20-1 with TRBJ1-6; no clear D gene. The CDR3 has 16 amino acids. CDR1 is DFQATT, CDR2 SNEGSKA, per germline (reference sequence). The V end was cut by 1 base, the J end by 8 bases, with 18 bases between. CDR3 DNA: TGCAGTGCTAGAGTCCCTCAAGGATACAGTTATTCACCCCTCCACTTT. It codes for CSARVPQGYSYSPLHF.

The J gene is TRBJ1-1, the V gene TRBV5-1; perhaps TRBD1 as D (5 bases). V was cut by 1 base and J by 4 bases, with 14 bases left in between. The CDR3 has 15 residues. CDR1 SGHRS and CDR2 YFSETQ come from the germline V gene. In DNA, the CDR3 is TGCGCCAGCAGCTTGCGTCAGGGCCAGGGCACTGAAGCTTTCTTT. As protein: CASSLRQGQGTEAFF.

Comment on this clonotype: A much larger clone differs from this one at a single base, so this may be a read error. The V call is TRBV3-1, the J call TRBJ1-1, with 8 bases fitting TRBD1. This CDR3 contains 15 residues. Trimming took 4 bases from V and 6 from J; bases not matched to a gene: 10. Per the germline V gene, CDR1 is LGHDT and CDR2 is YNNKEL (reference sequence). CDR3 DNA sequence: TGTGCCAGCAGCCCCACCGGGGCAGGGGGCGCTGAAGCTTTCTTT. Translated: CASSPTGAGGAEAFF.

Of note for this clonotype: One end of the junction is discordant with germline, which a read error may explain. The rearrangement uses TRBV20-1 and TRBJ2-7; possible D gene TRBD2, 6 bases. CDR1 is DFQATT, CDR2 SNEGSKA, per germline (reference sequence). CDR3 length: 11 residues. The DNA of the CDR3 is TGCAGTGCTAGGGGCACAACGGGACTTAGCTTC. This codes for CSARGTTGLSF.

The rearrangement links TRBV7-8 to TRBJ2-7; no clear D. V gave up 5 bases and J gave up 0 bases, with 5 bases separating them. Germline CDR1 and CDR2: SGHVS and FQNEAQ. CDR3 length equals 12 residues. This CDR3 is CASSVSSYEQYF. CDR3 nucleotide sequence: TGTGCCAGCAGCGTTAGCTCCTACGAGCAGTACTTC.

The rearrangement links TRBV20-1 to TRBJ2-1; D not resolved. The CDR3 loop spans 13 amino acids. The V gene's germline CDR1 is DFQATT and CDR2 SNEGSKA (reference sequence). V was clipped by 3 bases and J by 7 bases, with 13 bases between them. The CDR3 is CSASRLVGNEQFF. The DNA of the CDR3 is TGCAGTGCTAGTCGGCTAGTTGGTAATGAGCAGTTCTTC.

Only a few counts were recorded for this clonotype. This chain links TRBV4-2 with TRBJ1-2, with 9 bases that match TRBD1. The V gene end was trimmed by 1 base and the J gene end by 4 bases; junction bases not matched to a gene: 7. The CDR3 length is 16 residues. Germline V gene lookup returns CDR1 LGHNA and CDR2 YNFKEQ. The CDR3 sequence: CASSQVSPGQGYGYTF. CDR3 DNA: TGTGCCAGCAGCCAAGTGTCCCCGGGACAGGGCTATGGCTACACCTTC.

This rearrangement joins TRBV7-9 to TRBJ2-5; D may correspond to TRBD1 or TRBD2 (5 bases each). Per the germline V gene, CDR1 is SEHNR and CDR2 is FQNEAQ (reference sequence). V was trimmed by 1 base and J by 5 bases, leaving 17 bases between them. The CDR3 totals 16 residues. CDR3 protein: CASSLGFSWDGETQYF. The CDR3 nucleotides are TGTGCCAGCAGCTTAGGTTTCAGTTGGGACGGCGAGACCCAGTACTTC. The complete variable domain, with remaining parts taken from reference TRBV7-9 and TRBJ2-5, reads DTGVSQNPRHKITKRGQNVTFRCDPISEHNRLYWYRQTLGQGPEFLTYFQNEAQLEKSRLLSDRFSAERPKGSFSTLEIQRTEQGDSAMYLCASSLGFSWDGETQYFGPGTRLLVL.